These T cell receptor beta chains were read from a single sample in a study of CD8+ T cells in alopecia areata. Some clones are missing from TCRdb's copy, which holds only in-frame ones; the method was immunoSEQ multiplex PCR. The data hold about 200,000 clones, with 64% observed a single time. Sequencing was performed on CD4+ T cells sorted from blood, taken at week 4, from a patient treated with tofacitinib. The source is a human donor with alopecia areata. Each CDR3 is given with its conserved first and last residue. A D gene is named only where the DNA matches it firmly. For some rows the clone size is stated as once, few or many, or as a class when expanded; others skip it.

>few|TRBJ1-5|TRBV5-1|TRBD1
CASSRDRGREFNQPQHF
TGCGCCAGCAGCCGGGACAGGGGAAGAGAGTTTAATCAGCCCCAGCATTTT
>.|TRBJ2-1|TRBV7-2|.
CATSGLGDNEQFF
TGTGCCACCTCCGGGCTGGGGGACAATGAGCAGTTCTTC
>once|TRBJ2-1|TRBV5-1|.
CASSLSSGDINEQFF
TGCGCCAGCAGCTTGTCCAGCGGGGACATCAATGAGCAGTTCTTC
>.|TRBJ2-5|TRBV30|.
CAWKESQETQYF
TGTGCCTGGAAGGAGAGCCAAGAGACCCAGTACTTC
>.|TRBJ2-2|TRBV5-4|.
CASSPPTGELFF
TGTGCCAGCAGCCCTCCAACCGGGGAGCTGTTTTTT
>once|TRBJ1-4|TRBV4-2|.
CASRQGHEKLFF
TGTGCCAGCAGACAGGGACATGAAAAACTGTTTTTT
>.|TRBJ2-5|TRBV7-9|.
CASSEGKGTQYF
TGTGCCAGCAGCGAGGGTAAAGGGACCCAGTACTTC
>.|TRBJ1-4|TRBV5-4|.
CASSLRENEKLFF
TGTGCCAGCAGCTTAAGGGAAAATGAAAAACTGTTTTTT
>few|TRBJ2-5|TRBV7-9|.
CASSLVPHQETQYF
TGTGCCAGCAGCTTAGTGCCTCATCAAGAGACCCAGTACTTC
>few|TRBJ2-3|TRBV4-3|.
CASSQQLEGDTQYF
TGCGCCAGCAGCCAACAACTGGAGGGAGATACGCAGTATTTT
>.|TRBJ1-2|TRBV5-4|TRBD1
CASSPGTGTYGYTF
TGTGCCAGCAGCCCCGGGACAGGCACTTATGGCTACACCTTC
>.|TRBJ1-1|TRBV7-9|.
CASSLAYQAATEAFF
TGTGCCAGCAGCTTAGCGTACCAGGCGGCCACTGAAGCTTTCTTT
>.|TRBJ2-7|TRBV5-1|TRBD1
CASGIETGAYEQYF
TGCGCCAGCGGGATTGAGACAGGGGCTTACGAGCAGTACTTC
>.|TRBJ1-4|TRBV7-9|TRBD1
CASSWGDRTNEKLFF
TGTGCCAGCAGCTGGGGGGACAGGACTAATGAAAAACTGTTTTTT
>.|TRBJ2-1|TRBV5-1|TRBD2
CASSPGLADLYNEQFF
TGCGCCAGCAGCCCCGGACTAGCCGACCTGTACAATGAGCAGTTCTTC
>few|TRBJ2-7|TRBV10-3|TRBD2
CAISGTSGVSYEQYF
TGTGCCATCAGTGGGACTAGCGGGGTCTCCTACGAGCAGTACTTC
>.|TRBJ1-5|TRBV30|.
CAWSVWGDHSNQPQHF
TGTGCCTGGAGTGTTTGGGGGGATCATAGCAATCAGCCCCAGCATTTT
>.|TRBJ2-3|TRBV25-1|TRBD2
CASSERGGTDTQYF
TGTGCCAGCAGTGAGCGGGGGGGCACAGATACGCAGTATTTT
>.|TRBJ2-5|TRBV29-1|.
CSAPIQQGETQYF
TGCAGCGCTCCTATCCAACAAGGGGAGACCCAGTACTTC
>once|TRBJ1-6|TRBV6-5|TRBD1
CASSLDRGNSPLHF
TGTGCCAGCAGCCTGGACAGGGGAAATTCACCCCTCCACTTT
>.|TRBJ2-6|TRBV27|.
CASSFRASSGANVLTF
TGTGCCAGCAGTTTCCGGGCTTCCTCTGGGGCCAACGTCCTGACTTTC
>once|TRBJ2-3|TRBV20-1|.
CSALRSDTQYF
TGCAGTGCTCTCCGTTCAGATACGCAGTATTTT
>few|TRBJ1-5|TRBV19|.
CASSIWGPNNQPQHF
TGTGCCAGTAGTATATGGGGTCCGAACAATCAGCCCCAGCATTTT
>.|TRBJ1-6|TRBV6-5|.
CASSYSGTDSPLHF
TGTGCCAGCAGTTACTCAGGGACCGATTCACCCCTCCACTTT
>once|TRBJ1-1|TRBV29-1|.
CSVIDPGTEAFF
TGCAGCGTGATTGATCCGGGGACTGAAGCTTTCTTT
>.|TRBJ2-3|TRBV7-2|.
CASSFQNTQYF
TGTGCCAGCAGCTTCCAGAATACGCAGTATTTT
>.|TRBJ2-1|TRBV7-6|TRBD1
CASSYPGTGYNEQFF
TGTGCCAGCAGCTACCCCGGGACAGGATACAATGAGCAGTTCTTC
>few|TRBJ1-2|TRBV29-1|TRBD1
CSVGTGGGGYTF
TGCAGCGTCGGGACAGGGGGCGGAGGCTACACCTTC
>.|TRBJ2-7|TRBV19|TRBD1
CASRRTGIAEQYF
TGTGCCAGTAGAAGGACAGGGATTGCCGAGCAGTACTTC
>.|TRBJ1-2|TRBV18|.
CASSPSEEGGYTF
TGTGCCAGCTCACCCTCCGAGGAGGGAGGCTACACCTTC
>.|TRBJ1-6|TRBV6-5|.
CASSRTVDSPLHF
TGTGCCAGCAGTCGGACAGTTGATTCACCCCTCCACTTT
>few|TRBJ1-1|TRBV30|.
CAWAGQENTEAFF
TGTGCCTGGGCAGGACAAGAGAACACTGAAGCTTTCTTT
>once|TRBJ2-7|TRBV6-6|.
CASTKPPGYEQYF
TGTGCCAGCACAAAGCCCCCTGGCTACGAGCAGTACTTC
>.|TRBJ1-4|TRBV7-2|.
CASSLDRGDEKLFF
TGTGCCAGCAGCTTAGACCGGGGAGATGAAAAACTGTTTTTT